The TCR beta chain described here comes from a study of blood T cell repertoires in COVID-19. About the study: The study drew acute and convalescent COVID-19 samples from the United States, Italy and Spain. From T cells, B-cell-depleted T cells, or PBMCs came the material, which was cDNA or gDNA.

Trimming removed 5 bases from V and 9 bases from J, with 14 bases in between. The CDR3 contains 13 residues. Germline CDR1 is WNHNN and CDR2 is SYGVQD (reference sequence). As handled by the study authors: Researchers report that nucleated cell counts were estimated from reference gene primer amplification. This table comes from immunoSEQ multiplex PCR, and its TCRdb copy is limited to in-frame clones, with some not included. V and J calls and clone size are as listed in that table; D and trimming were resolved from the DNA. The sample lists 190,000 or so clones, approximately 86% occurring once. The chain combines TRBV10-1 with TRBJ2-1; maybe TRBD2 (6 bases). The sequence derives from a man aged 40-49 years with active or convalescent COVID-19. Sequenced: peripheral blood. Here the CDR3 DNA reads TGCGCCAGCAGTTATGGGCTGGGGGGTGAGCAGTTCTTC. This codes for CASSYGLGGEQFF.